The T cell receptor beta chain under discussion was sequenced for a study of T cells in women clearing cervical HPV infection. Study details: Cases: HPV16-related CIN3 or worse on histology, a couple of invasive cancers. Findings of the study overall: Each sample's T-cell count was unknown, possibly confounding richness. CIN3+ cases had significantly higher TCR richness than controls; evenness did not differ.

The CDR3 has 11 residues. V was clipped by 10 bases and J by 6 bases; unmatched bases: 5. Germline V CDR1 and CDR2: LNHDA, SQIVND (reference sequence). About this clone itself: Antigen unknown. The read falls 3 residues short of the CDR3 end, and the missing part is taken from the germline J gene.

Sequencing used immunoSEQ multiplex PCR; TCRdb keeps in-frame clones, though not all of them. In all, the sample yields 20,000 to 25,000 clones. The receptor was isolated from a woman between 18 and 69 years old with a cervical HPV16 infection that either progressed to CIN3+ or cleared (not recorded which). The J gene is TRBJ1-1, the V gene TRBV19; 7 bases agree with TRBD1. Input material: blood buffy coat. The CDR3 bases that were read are TGTGCCACTAGACAGGGCGCTGAA. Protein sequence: CATRQGAE. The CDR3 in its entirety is CATRQGAEAFF. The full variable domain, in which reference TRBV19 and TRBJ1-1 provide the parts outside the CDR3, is DGGITQSPKYLFRKEGQNVTLSCEQNLNHDAMYWYRQDPGQGLRLIYYSQIVNDFQKGDIAEGYSVSREKKESFPLTVTSAQKNPTAFYLCATRQGAEAFFGQGTRLTVV.